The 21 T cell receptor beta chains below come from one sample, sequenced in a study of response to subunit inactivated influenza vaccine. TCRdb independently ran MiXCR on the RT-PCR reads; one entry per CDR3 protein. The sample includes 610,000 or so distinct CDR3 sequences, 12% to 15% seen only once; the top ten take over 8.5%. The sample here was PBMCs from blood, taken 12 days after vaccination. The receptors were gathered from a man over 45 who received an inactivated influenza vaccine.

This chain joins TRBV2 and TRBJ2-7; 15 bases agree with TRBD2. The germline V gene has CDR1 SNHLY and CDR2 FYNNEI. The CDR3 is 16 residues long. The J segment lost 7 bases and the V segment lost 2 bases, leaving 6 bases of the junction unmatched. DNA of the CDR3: TGTGCCAGCAGTGAACTTGGACTAGCGGGAGGGTATGAGCAGTACTTC. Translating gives CASSELGLAGGYEQYF.

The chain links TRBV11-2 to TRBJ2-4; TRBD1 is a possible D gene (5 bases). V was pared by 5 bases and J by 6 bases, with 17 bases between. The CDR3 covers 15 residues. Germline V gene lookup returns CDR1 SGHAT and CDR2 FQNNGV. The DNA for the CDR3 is TGTGCCAGCAGCCCGGGCAGGGCGTCTGGAAACATTCAGTACTTC. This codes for CASSPGRASGNIQYF.

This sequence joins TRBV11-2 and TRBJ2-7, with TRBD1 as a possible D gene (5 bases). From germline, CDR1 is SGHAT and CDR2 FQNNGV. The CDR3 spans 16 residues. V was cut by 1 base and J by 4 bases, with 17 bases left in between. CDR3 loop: CASSLVRGSLFYEQYF. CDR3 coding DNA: TGTGCCAGCAGCTTAGTAAGGGGATCTCTCTTTTACGAGCAGTACTTC.

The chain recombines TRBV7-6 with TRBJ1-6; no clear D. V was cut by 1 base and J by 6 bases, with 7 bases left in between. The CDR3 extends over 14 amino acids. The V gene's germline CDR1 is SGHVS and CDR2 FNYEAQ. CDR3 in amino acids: CASSLGVGNSPLHF. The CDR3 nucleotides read TGTGCCAGCAGCTTAGGTGTGGGTAATTCACCCCTCCACTTT.

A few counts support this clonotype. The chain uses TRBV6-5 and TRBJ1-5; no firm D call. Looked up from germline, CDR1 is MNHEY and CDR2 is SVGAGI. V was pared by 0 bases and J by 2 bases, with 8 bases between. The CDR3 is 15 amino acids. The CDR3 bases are TGTGCCAGCAGTTACTCGATTTCAGGCAATCAGCCCCAGCATTTT. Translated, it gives CASSYSISGNQPQHF.

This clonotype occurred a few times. In DNA form, the CDR3 reads TGCGCCAGCAGCTCAGCCCCGGGGAGGAACACTGAAGCTTTCTTT. Its protein product is CASSSAPGRNTEAFF. V is TRBV5-1 and J is TRBJ1-1; D remains unclear. Germline CDR1 is SGHRS and CDR2 is YFSETQ. V lost 3 bases, J lost 1 base, and 13 bases lay in between. The CDR3 is made up of 15 amino acids.

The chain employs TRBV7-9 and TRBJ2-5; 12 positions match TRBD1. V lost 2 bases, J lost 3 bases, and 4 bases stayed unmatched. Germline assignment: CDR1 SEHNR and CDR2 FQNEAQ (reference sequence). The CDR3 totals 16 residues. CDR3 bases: TGTGCCAGCAGCTTATCGGGACAGGGGGCTAAAGAGACCCAGTACTTC. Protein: CASSLSGQGAKETQYF.

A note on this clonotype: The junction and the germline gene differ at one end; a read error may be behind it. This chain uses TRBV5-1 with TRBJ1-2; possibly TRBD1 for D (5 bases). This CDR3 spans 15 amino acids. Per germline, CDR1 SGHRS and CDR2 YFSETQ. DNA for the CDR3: TGCGCCAGCAGCCCGGGTGGGGACCAAAATAGACGGCGTTACTTC. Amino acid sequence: CASSPGGDQNRRRYF.

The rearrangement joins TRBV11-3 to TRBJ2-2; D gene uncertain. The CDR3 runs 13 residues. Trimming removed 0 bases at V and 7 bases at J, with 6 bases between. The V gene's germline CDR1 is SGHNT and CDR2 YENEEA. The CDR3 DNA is TGTGCCAGCAGCTTAGATGGCCGCGGGGAGCTGTTTTTT. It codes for CASSLDGRGELFF.

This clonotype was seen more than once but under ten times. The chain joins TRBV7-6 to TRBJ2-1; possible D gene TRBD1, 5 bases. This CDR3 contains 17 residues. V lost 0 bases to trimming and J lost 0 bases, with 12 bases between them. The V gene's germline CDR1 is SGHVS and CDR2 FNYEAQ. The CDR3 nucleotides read TGTGCCAGCAGCTTAGCAGGGGCCCATCGCTCCTACAATGAGCAGTTCTTC. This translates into CASSLAGAHRSYNEQFF.

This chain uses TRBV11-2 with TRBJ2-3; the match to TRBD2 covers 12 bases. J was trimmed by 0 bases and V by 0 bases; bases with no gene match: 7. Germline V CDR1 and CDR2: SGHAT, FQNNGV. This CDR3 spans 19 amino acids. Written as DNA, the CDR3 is TGTGCCAGCAGCTTAGATTCAGGACTAGCGGGGCCCAGCACAGATACGCAGTATTTT. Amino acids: CASSLDSGLAGPSTDTQYF.

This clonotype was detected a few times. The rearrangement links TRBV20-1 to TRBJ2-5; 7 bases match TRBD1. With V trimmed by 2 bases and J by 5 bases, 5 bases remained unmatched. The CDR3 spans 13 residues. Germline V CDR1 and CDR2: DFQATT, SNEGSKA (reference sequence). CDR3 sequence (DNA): TGCAGTGCTAGACAGGGGGTTGGGGAGACCCAGTACTTC. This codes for CSARQGVGETQYF.

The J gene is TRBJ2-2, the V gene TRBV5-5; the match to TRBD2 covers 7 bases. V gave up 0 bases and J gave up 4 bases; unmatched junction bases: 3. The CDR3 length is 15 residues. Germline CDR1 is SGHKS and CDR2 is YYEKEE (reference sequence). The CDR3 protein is CASSLGGGFTGELFF. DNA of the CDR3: TGTGCCAGCAGCTTGGGCGGGGGTTTCACCGGGGAGCTGTTTTTT.

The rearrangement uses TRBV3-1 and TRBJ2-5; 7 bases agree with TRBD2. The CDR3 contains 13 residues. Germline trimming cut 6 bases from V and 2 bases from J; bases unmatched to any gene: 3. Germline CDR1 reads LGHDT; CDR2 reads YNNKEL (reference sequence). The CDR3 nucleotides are TGTGCCAGCAGAGCGGGGAGACAAGAGACCCAGTACTTC. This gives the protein CASRAGRQETQYF.

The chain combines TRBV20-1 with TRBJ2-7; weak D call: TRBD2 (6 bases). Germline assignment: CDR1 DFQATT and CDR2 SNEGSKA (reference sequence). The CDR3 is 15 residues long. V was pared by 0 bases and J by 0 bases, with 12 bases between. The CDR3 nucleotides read TGCAGTGCTAGAGAGGGACTCTCTAGCTCCTACGAGCAGTACTTC. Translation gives CSAREGLSSSYEQYF.

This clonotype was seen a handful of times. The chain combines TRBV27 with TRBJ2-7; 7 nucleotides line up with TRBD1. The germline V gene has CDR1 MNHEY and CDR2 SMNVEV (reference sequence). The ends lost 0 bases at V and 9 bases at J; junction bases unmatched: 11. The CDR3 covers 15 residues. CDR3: CASSLSTGSGFGQYF. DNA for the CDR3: TGTGCCAGCAGTTTATCGACAGGGTCTGGTTTTGGGCAGTACTTC.

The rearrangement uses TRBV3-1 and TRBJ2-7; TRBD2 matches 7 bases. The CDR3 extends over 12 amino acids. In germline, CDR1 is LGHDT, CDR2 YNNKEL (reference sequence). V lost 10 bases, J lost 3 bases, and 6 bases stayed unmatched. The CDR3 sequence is CATGGSYYEQYF. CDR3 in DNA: TGTGCCACCGGGGGGAGTTACTACGAGCAGTACTTC.

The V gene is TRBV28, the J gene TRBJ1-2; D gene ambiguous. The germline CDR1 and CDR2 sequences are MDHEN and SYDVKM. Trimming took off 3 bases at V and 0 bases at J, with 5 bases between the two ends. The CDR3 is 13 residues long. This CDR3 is CASSFRPNYGYTF. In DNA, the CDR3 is TGTGCCAGCAGTTTTAGGCCTAACTATGGCTACACCTTC.

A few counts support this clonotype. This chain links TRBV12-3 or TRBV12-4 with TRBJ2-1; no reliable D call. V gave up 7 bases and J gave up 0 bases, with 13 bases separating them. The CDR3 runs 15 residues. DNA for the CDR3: TGTGCCAGCACTTCGGGTCCGAGCTCCTACAATGAGCAGTTCTTC. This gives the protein CASTSGPSSYNEQFF.

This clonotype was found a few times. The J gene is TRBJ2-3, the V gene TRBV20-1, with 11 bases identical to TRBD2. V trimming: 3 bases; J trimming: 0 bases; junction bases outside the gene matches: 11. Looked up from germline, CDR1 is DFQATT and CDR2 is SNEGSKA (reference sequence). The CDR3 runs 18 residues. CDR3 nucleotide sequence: TGCAGTGCTAGTCTTGGCCTAGCGGGGGGTTTTAGCACAGATACGCAGTATTTT. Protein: CSASLGLAGGFSTDTQYF.

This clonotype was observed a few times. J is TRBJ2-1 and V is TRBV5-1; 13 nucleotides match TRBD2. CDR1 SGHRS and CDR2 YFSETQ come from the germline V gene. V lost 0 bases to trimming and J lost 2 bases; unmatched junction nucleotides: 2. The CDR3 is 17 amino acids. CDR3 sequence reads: CASSLGTSGRAYNEQFF. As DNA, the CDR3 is TGCGCCAGCAGCTTGGGAACTAGCGGGAGGGCCTACAATGAGCAGTTCTTC.